This passage covers 15 T cell receptor beta chains from one sample sequenced in a study of shared clonotypes between healthy human individuals. Here immunoSEQ multiplex PCR was the method, and the copy in TCRdb shows in-frame clones only, minus some. The sample carries about 960,000 clones, 60% to 85% recorded once. Sample: memory CD4+ T cells sorted from blood. Regarding subset: CD45RA-negative fraction. These receptors all come from a man between 18 and 35 years old in good health.

V is TRBV6-1 and J is TRBJ2-3, with 9 positions matching TRBD2. CDR1 is MNHNS, CDR2 SASEGT, per germline. With 6 bases clipped from V and 3 bases from J, the junction kept 4 bases outside the gene matches. This CDR3 comprises 14 residues. The CDR3 spells CASSSSGGTDTQYF. In DNA, the CDR3 is TGTGCCAGCAGCTCAAGCGGGGGGACAGATACGCAGTATTTT.

The V call is TRBV27, the J call TRBJ2-3; TRBD1 is a possible D gene (6 bases). The V and J ends lost 3 bases and 6 bases respectively, with 13 bases between them. The germline V gene encodes CDR1 MNHEY and CDR2 SMNVEV (reference sequence). The CDR3 totals 14 residues. The CDR3 DNA sequence: TGTGCCAGCAGTTTGTCCCAGGGGTGGGATACGCAGTATTTT. Protein product: CASSLSQGWDTQYF.

The chain has TRBV15 and TRBJ1-2; D possibly corresponds to TRBD1 (5 bases). CDR1 is LNHNV, CDR2 YYDKDF, per germline (reference sequence). The V end lost 6 bases, the J end lost 4 bases, and 12 bases lay between the germline ends. The CDR3 is 13 residues long. CDR3 loop: CATREGRAYGYTF. The CDR3 DNA reads TGTGCCACCAGGGAGGGGCGCGCCTATGGCTACACCTTC.

Here the CDR3 DNA reads TGCGCCAGCAGCCCCTCTACCAATATCGGCACAGATACGCAGTATTTT. This translates into CASSPSTNIGTDTQYF. The chain carries TRBV5-1 and TRBJ2-3; D not resolved. The V end lost 4 bases, the J end lost 1 base, and 16 bases lay between the germline ends. Looked up from germline, CDR1 is SGHRS and CDR2 is YFSETQ. This CDR3 is built from 16 residues.

The chain recombines TRBV28 with TRBJ1-4; weak D call: TRBD1 (5 bases). Germline V gene sequence: CDR1 MDHEN, CDR2 SYDVKM. This CDR3 spans 18 amino acids. V was pared by 1 base and J by 0 bases, with 15 bases between. CDR3 sequence reads: CASSLSPGLGATNEKLFF. CDR3 DNA: TGTGCCAGCAGTTTATCACCAGGGCTGGGGGCAACTAATGAAAAACTGTTTTTT.

This sequence joins TRBV30 and TRBJ1-5; perhaps TRBD1 as D (5 bases). Trimming removed 1 base at V and 5 bases at J, with 12 bases between. Germline assignment: CDR1 GTSNPN and CDR2 SVGIG (reference sequence). The CDR3 is 14 amino acids. CDR3 DNA sequence: TGTGCCTGGAGTGAAGGGAGGGGTCATCAGCCCCAGCATTTT. This translates into CAWSEGRGHQPQHF.

This CDR3 reads CASSLGDNTGELFF. CDR3 bases: TGTGCCAGCAGCTTGGGGGACAACACCGGGGAGCTGTTTTTT. This chain joins TRBV5-6 and TRBJ2-2; D is possibly TRBD1 or TRBD2 (5 bases each). Per germline, CDR1 SGHDT and CDR2 YYEEEE. This CDR3 contains 14 residues. V was pared by 0 bases and J by 2 bases, with 5 bases between.

With regard to this clone: One base separates it from a far larger clone, so it is likely a read error. The rearrangement uses TRBV5-1 and TRBJ2-7, with D perhaps assigned TRBD1 or TRBD2 (6 bases each). The CDR3 has 16 residues. In germline, CDR1 is SGHRS, CDR2 YFSETQ. V dropped 4 bases and J dropped 8 bases, with 25 bases sitting between them. DNA of the CDR3: TGCGCCAGCAGCCCGAGGGGGGCAGGGAGTGCCCACAAGCAGTACTTC. It translates to CASSPRGAGSAHKQYF.

The chain links TRBV25-1 to TRBJ1-6, with unresolved D. Germline lookup yields CDR1 MGHDK and CDR2 SYGVNS. The CDR3 has 13 amino acids. V gave up 6 bases and J gave up 5 bases, with 8 bases separating them. The CDR3 is CASREWNNSPLHF. The DNA for the CDR3 is TGTGCCAGCAGGGAGTGGAATAATTCACCCCTCCACTTT.

Turning to this clone: Different DNA sequences within this sample yield the same CDR3. The J gene is TRBJ1-2, the V gene TRBV2; maybe TRBD1 (6 bases). Trimming removed 4 bases at V and 2 bases at J, with 8 bases between. The CDR3 contains 13 residues. Germline-derived CDR1 and CDR2 are SNHLY and FYNNEI. The CDR3 DNA sequence: TGTGCCAGCAGTGCGGACAGCAACTATGGCTACACCTTC. Its translation: CASSADSNYGYTF.

The CDR3 region is CASSYTRGALDNEQFF. CDR3 DNA sequence: TGTGCCAGCAGTTACACCCGGGGGGCCCTGGACAATGAGCAGTTCTTC. The gene calls are TRBV6-5 and TRBJ2-1; D is perhaps TRBD2 (7 bases). Deletions cut 2 bases from V and 5 bases from J, with 16 bases between. The CDR3 is made up of 16 amino acids. Looked up from germline, CDR1 is MNHEY and CDR2 is SVGAGI.

The gene calls are TRBV5-8 and TRBJ2-1; unclear D gene. With 6 bases removed from V and 4 bases from J, the gap between germline ends came to 14 bases. Germline V gives CDR1 SGHTS, CDR2 YDEGEE. The CDR3 sequence is 14 residues long. The CDR3 sequence: CASNPDGPYNEQFF. The CDR3, as DNA: TGTGCCAGCAACCCAGACGGGCCGTACAATGAGCAGTTCTTC.

The J gene is TRBJ1-4, the V gene TRBV2; 8 positions match TRBD1. The CDR3 spans 14 residues. Germline CDR1 is SNHLY and CDR2 is FYNNEI. The ends lost 1 base at V and 9 bases at J; junction bases unmatched: 4. CDR3 DNA: TGTGCCAGCAGTGAAGGACAGGGGATAAAAAAACTGTTTTTT. Translating gives CASSEGQGIKKLFF.

The V gene is TRBV20-1, the J gene TRBJ2-7; 7 bases line up with TRBD2. The germline V gene encodes CDR1 DFQATT and CDR2 SNEGSKA (reference sequence). The CDR3 totals 11 residues. The junction had 6 bases not matched to a gene; V was cut back by 6 bases and J by 7 bases. The CDR3 region is CSAALAKEQYF. CDR3 nucleotides: TGCAGTGCCGCACTAGCGAAGGAGCAGTACTTC.

A few counts support this clone. This chain links TRBV11-3 with TRBJ1-1; D may be TRBD1 (5 bases). This CDR3 region has 14 residues. CDR1 SGHNT and CDR2 YENEEA come from the germline V gene. Between the trimmed V and J ends, which lost 5 bases and 3 bases, there was a span of 13 bases. CDR3 DNA: TGTGCCAGCAGCGATGGGACCGCGCACACTGAAGCTTTCTTT. This sequence encodes CASSDGTAHTEAFF.